Below, one T cell receptor (beta chain) is given with its context. Its binding antigen is unknown. The record has no base qualities; no much larger clone is one base away. The entry originates in a study of T cells in Graves' hyperthyroidism and ophthalmopathy (dated by TCRdb to between 2018 and 2021). In the study overall: Peripheral blood was collected at initial diagnosis, before any treatment. To identify distinguishing TCR V-J signatures, a discovery cohort of around 100 patients was used, comprising 40 to 45 with Graves' ophthalmopathy and 57 with stable Graves' hyperthyroidism. Prospective prediction of ophthalmopathy was tested in an independent validation cohort consisting of about 19 hyperthyroidism patients and approximately 16 patients who later progressed to ophthalmopathy. The approximately 98 discovery patients were randomly divided into training and test sets at a 7:3 ratio. Thyroid tissue and blood T-cell repertoires from more than 5 Graves' hyperthyroidism patients were also compared in the study. After sampling, hyperthyroidism patients received methimazole starting at 30 mg daily, and ophthalmopathy patients received high-dose intravenous methylprednisolone. TCR Vbeta CDR3 sequencing of 120 to 150 peripheral blood samples (roughly 41 ophthalmopathy, 75 to 85 hyperthyroidism and about 17 progressor patients) is reported in the paper. General conclusions and limits of the study: During validation, the model predicted progression to ophthalmopathy a median of roughly 7.1 months ahead of onset, with more than 60% sensitivity and around 72% specificity. Blood samples also contained most of the expanded thyroid clonotypes (frequency above 0.001), which suggests that blood repertoires may reflect thyroid immune responses. No statistical method was used to set the sample size in advance, and investigators knew the group allocation. A model built on a 13 V-J signature distinguished ophthalmopathy from stable hyperthyroidism, reaching about 88% sensitivity and around 81% specificity in cross-validation and 80%/75% in testing.

For this chain, trimming is 3 bases at the V end and 5 bases at the J end, and the number of junction bases without a gene match is 11. Reading the germline V gene (reference sequence) gives CDR1 DFQATT and CDR2 SNEGSKA. Inclusive of the bounding cysteine and phenylalanine, the CDR3 is 15 residues long. The retained sequence is limited to the CDR3, 45 bases, with the frame set at the first base. In the ophthalmopathy patients, disease was moderately to severely active, with a Clinical Activity Score of 3 or more, a NOSPECS grade of 4 or more, and a duration of less than 3 months. The study excluded patients with uncontrolled infections, other autoimmune diseases, pregnancy or lactation. Diagnoses relied on clinical symptoms, serum thyroxine and TRAb, thyroid ultrasound and orbital computed tomography. PBMCs were isolated from 10 ml of fresh peripheral blood by Ficoll-Paque density gradient centrifugation. Total RNA was extracted with Trizol reagent, and quality was checked on an Agilent 2100 Bioanalyzer.

Amplification of TCR beta CDR3 regions was carried out from RNA transcripts. For the first round of RT-PCR on the TCR CDR3, the HTBI primer set was used together with the Qiagen OneStep RT-PCR kit. The libraries were constructed in a second round of multiplex PCR and then size-selected and purified. Sequencing of the libraries was done on an Illumina HiSeq2000 using paired-end 100 bp reads. As for the authors' bioinformatics: Raw data were processed with SOAPnuke, discarding reads with adapters, uncalled bases, mean Phred below 15, or no exact constant-primer or identifier match. COPE v1.2.5 was used to merge high-quality paired reads, and clonotypes were defined as unique nucleotide sequences. MiTCR v1.1 was used to align the clonotypes against IMGT TRBV, TRBD and TRBJ reference segments. Only V-J combinations with frequency above 0.0001, covering 99% to 99.2% of repertoires, were analysed. A TCS score was defined as the ratio between F50 (clonal expansion) and ExV (chaos), using BLOSUM62-based TCRdist between CDR3 peptides within each V-J. Welch's t-statistics and random forest reduced several hundred V-J features to 13, which were used in a naive Bayes classifier (R e1071). Through fastp at Q25 and MiXCR, TCRdb rebuilt clones from the public reads, retaining in-frame beta chains. Identical CDR3 proteins give one entry, which carries the most common genes and DNA. The V and J calls were not made by the authors but by TCRdb's processing. Recorded for this sample are approximately 300,000 distinct CDR3 sequences; approximately 18% of them occurred a single time. Less than 45% of the sample belongs to the ten largest clones.

The chain employs TRBV20-1 and TRBJ2-3; TRBD1 matches 7 bases in the middle. Input material: blood. The TCR comes from a man aged 50-60 years with Graves' ophthalmopathy. The CDR3 reads as follows: CSASGQALGRDTQYF. The DNA sequence follows: TGCAGTGCTAGCGGACAGGCCCTTGGGAGAGATACGCAGTATTTT.